A selection of T cell receptor beta chains follows, all from one sample in a study of blood T cell repertoires in COVID-19. Repertoires were generated with immunoSEQ multiplex PCR, while TCRdb's copy carries only in-frame clones and drops some. The data hold fewer than 150,000 clones, with around 90% observed a single time. The sequencing input was peripheral blood. Every receptor here comes from a woman over 75 with acute or convalescent COVID-19. Both conserved end residues are part of each CDR3. Each record gives: CDR3 protein, CDR3 DNA, V gene, D gene, clone size, J gene. A D gene is named only where the DNA matches it firmly. The listing skips clone size in some rows; elsewhere it reads once, few, many or a size class.

CASSLPGQGVPLHF,TGTGCCAGCAGCTTACCGGGACAGGGGGTCCCCCTCCACTTT,TRBV7-9,TRBD1,once,TRBJ1-6
CASSPGTGWYTEAFF,TGTGCCAGCAGCCCCGGGACAGGGTGGTACACTGAAGCTTTCTTT,TRBV11-2,TRBD1,.,TRBJ1-1
CASSLWQGEGTDTQYF,TGTGCCAGCAGCTTATGGCAGGGTGAAGGCACAGATACGCAGTATTTT,TRBV11-3,.,.,TRBJ2-3
CASSRSGNVGELFF,TGTGCCAGCTCTCGGAGCGGGAATGTTGGGGAGCTGTTTTTT,TRBV7-2,TRBD2,.,TRBJ2-2
CASSTGTDYEQYF,TGTGCCAGCAGTACCGGGACAGATTACGAGCAGTACTTC,TRBV3-1/TRBV3-2,TRBD1,.,TRBJ2-7
CASSIRAYVLGYTF,TGTGCCAGTAGTATCCGTGCCTACGTTTTAGGCTACACCTTC,TRBV19,.,.,TRBJ1-2
CASSAFDRIPNYGYTF,TGCGCCAGCAGCGCTTTCGACAGGATACCTAACTATGGCTACACCTTC,TRBV4-1,.,once,TRBJ1-2
CASSRTGTEAFF,TGTGCCAGCAGCCGAACCGGGACTGAAGCTTTCTTT,TRBV3-1/TRBV3-2,.,.,TRBJ1-1
CASSPYGGEAFF,TGTGCCAGCTCGCCTTACGGGGGTGAAGCTTTCTTT,TRBV18,.,.,TRBJ1-1
CASSPGTEAFF,TGTGCCAGCAGCCCCGGGACAGAAGCTTTCTTT,TRBV3-1/TRBV3-2,.,.,TRBJ1-1
CASSEQTGKSNQPQHF,TGCGCCAGCAGTGAACAGACAGGGAAAAGCAATCAGCCCCAGCATTTT,TRBV10-1,TRBD1,.,TRBJ1-5
CASSSLGGANTEAFF,TGTGCCAGCAGCTCCCTGGGGGGGGCAAACACTGAAGCTTTCTTT,TRBV7-6,.,once,TRBJ1-1
CAWSVKQGARNQPQHF,TGTGCCTGGAGTGTAAAGCAGGGGGCACGGAATCAGCCCCAGCATTTT,TRBV30,TRBD1,once,TRBJ1-5
CASSLIPSLNTEAFF,TGTGCCAGCAGCTTGATTCCCAGTCTGAACACTGAAGCTTTCTTT,TRBV5-6,.,.,TRBJ1-1
CASSLGQLATNEKLFF,TGTGCCAGCTCCCTGGGACAGCTTGCAACTAATGAAAAACTGTTTTTT,TRBV18,TRBD1,few,TRBJ1-4
CASSYSIREYISNQPQHF,TGTGCCAGCAGTTACTCGATCAGGGAATATATTAGCAATCAGCCCCAGCATTTT,TRBV6-2/TRBV6-3,.,few,TRBJ1-5
CASTKAGRGPREQYF,TGTGCCAGCACCAAAGCTGGGCGGGGGCCGCGAGAGCAGTACTTC,TRBV5-6,.,.,TRBJ2-7
CASSLVGTVNQPQHF,TGTGCCAGCAGCTTAGTGGGGACAGTTAATCAGCCCCAGCATTTT,TRBV7-8,TRBD1,.,TRBJ1-5
CASRVRPSYEAFF,TGTGCCAGTAGGGTGCGGCCCTCCTATGAAGCTTTCTTT,TRBV19,.,.,TRBJ1-1
CASSRGQGYEQYF,TGTGCCAGTAGTCGGGGACAGGGATACGAGCAGTACTTC,TRBV19,TRBD1,.,TRBJ2-7
CASSPAGGREKLFF,TGTGCCAGCAGTCCCGCAGGGGGCCGTGAAAAACTGTTTTTT,TRBV27,TRBD1,.,TRBJ1-4
CAWSPTEETQYF,TGTGCCTGGAGTCCAACTGAGGAGACCCAGTACTTC,TRBV30,.,.,TRBJ2-5
CASSYGRDYNEQFF,TGTGCCAGCAGTTACGGCCGTGACTACAATGAGCAGTTCTTC,TRBV6-5,.,.,TRBJ2-1
CASSLGVQGRNEQFF,TGCGCCAGCAGCTTGGGGGTCCAGGGGCGCAATGAGCAGTTCTTC,TRBV5-1,.,.,TRBJ2-1
CASRRTGTGSEKLFF,TGTGCCAGTAGGCGGACCGGGACAGGGTCTGAAAAACTGTTTTTT,TRBV19,TRBD1,.,TRBJ1-4
CAWELGGRTEAFF,TGTGCCTGGGAACTTGGTGGGAGGACTGAAGCTTTCTTT,TRBV30,.,.,TRBJ1-1
CASSLQGYQPQHF,TGTGCCAGCAGTCTACAGGGGTACCAGCCCCAGCATTTT,TRBV6-2/TRBV6-3,TRBD1,.,TRBJ1-5
CATGLTSTDTQYF,TGTGCCACGGGACTTACTAGCACAGATACGCAGTATTTT,TRBV6-5,.,.,TRBJ2-3
CASSGLGTEPTDTQYF,TGTGCCAGCAGCGGACTCGGGACAGAGCCCACAGATACGCAGTATTTT,TRBV7-9,TRBD1,once,TRBJ2-3
CASSSLQGNYGYTF,TGCGCCAGCAGTAGTCTACAGGGTAACTATGGCTACACCTTC,TRBV5-1,.,.,TRBJ1-2
CASTFTGYYGYTF,TGTGCCAGCACCTTTACAGGGTACTATGGCTACACCTTC,TRBV7-2,.,once,TRBJ1-2
CAISVDAETQYF,TGTGCCATCAGCGTAGATGCGGAGACCCAGTACTTC,TRBV10-3,.,.,TRBJ2-5
CASSHRGRISNQPQHF,TGTGCCAGCAGCCACAGGGGCCGGATTAGCAATCAGCCCCAGCATTTT,TRBV7-9,TRBD1,.,TRBJ1-5
CASSPRAFRDSSYEQYF,TGTGCCAGTTCACCCAGGGCCTTTCGGGACAGCTCCTACGAGCAGTACTTC,TRBV14,TRBD1,once,TRBJ2-7
CASSSPGLATQYF,TGTGCCAGCAGCTCCCCGGGACTAGCAACGCAGTATTTT,TRBV7-3,TRBD2,.,TRBJ2-3
CASSLTSGGVITEAFF,TGTGCCAGCAGCCTTACCTCAGGGGGCGTCATCACTGAAGCTTTCTTT,TRBV7-9,TRBD1,.,TRBJ1-1
CASEGYPGPPSGAFF,TGTGCCAGCGAGGGTTATCCAGGACCCCCAAGCGGGGCTTTCTTT,TRBV2,.,.,TRBJ1-1
CSVGTGRERGYTF,TGCAGCGTCGGAACCGGACGGGAGAGGGGCTACACCTTC,TRBV29-1,.,.,TRBJ1-2
CASSRRTGDTGELFF,TGCGCCAGCAGCCGGAGGACAGGGGACACCGGGGAGCTGTTTTTT,TRBV5-1,TRBD1,.,TRBJ2-2
CASRQRGGSDTQYF,TGTGCCAGCAGGCAGCGGGGGGGTTCAGATACGCAGTATTTT,TRBV2,TRBD2,.,TRBJ2-3
CASSLATGSNYGYTF,TGTGCCAGCAGCTTGGCAACAGGATCTAACTATGGCTACACCTTC,TRBV5-5,.,few,TRBJ1-2
CASSDAPSGGRGEQFF,TGCGCCAGCAGTGACGCCCCCAGCGGGGGTAGGGGTGAGCAGTTCTTC,TRBV10-1,TRBD2,.,TRBJ2-1
CASSYSTGGRNQPQHF,TGTGCCAGCAGTTACTCTACAGGGGGACGCAATCAGCCCCAGCATTTT,TRBV6-6,TRBD1,.,TRBJ1-5
CAWGTGLSNEKLFF,TGTGCCTGGGGAACGGGACTCAGTAATGAAAAACTGTTTTTT,TRBV30,.,.,TRBJ1-4
CASSPPSGVNTEAFF,TGTGCCAGCTCACCACCTTCAGGGGTCAACACTGAAGCTTTCTTT,TRBV18,.,.,TRBJ1-1
CASSLGDRGRDYGYTF,TGTGCCAGCAGCTTGGGGGACAGGGGGCGCGACTATGGCTACACCTTC,TRBV5-4,TRBD1,.,TRBJ1-2
CASSFSGDGYTF,TGCGCCAGCAGCTTCTCAGGGGATGGCTACACCTTC,TRBV5-1,.,.,TRBJ1-2
CASSELGGGAPGELFF,TGTGCCAGCAGTGAATTGGGCGGGGGGGCCCCCGGGGAGCTGTTTTTT,TRBV2,TRBD2,.,TRBJ2-2
CASSERRDTGELFF,TGTGCCAGCAGCGAGAGGCGGGACACCGGGGAGCTGTTTTTT,TRBV2,.,.,TRBJ2-2
CASSYSAGAPLSYTF,TGTGCCAGCAGTTACTCGGCTGGGGCCCCTTTGAGCTACACCTTC,TRBV6-5,.,.,TRBJ1-2
CASSHGQGKTEAFF,TGCGCCAGCAGCCACGGACAGGGGAAAACTGAAGCTTTCTTT,TRBV5-1,TRBD1,once,TRBJ1-1
CASRRGPTKESGELFF,TGCGCCAGCAGGCGGGGCCCCACTAAGGAATCCGGGGAGCTGTTTTTT,TRBV5-1,.,.,TRBJ2-2
CASSSDRMRGNTIYF,TGTGCCAGCAGTTCAGACAGGATGAGAGGAAACACCATATATTTT,TRBV6-6,.,.,TRBJ1-3
CASSLSLGTGEDYGYTF,TGTGCCAGCAGCTTGAGTCTGGGTACAGGGGAGGACTATGGCTACACCTTC,TRBV5-8,TRBD1,.,TRBJ1-2
CASSQVQGGSYEQYF,TGCGCCAGCAGCCAAGTCCAGGGGGGTTCCTACGAGCAGTACTTC,TRBV4-1,.,once,TRBJ2-7
CASSPEGGVLSNQPQHF,TGCGCCAGCAGCCCCGAGGGGGGGGTTCTTAGCAATCAGCCCCAGCATTTT,TRBV4-1,.,.,TRBJ1-5
CASSVAGTPAGNTIYF,TGTGCCAGCAGCGTAGCCGGGACACCGGCGGGAAACACCATATATTTT,TRBV9,.,.,TRBJ1-3